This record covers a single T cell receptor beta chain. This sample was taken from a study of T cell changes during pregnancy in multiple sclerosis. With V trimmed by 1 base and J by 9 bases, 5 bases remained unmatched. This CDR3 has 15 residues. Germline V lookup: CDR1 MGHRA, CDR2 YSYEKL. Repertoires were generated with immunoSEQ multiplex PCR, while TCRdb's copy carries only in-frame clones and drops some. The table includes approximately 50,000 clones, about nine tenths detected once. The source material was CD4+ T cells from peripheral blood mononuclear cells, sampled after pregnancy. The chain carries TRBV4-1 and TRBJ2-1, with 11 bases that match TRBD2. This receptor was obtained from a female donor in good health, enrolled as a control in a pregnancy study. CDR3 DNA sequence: TGCGCCAGCAGCCAAGTGGGACTAGCGGTGGGTGAGCAGTTCTTC. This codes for CASSQVGLAVGEQFF.